What follows describes a single TCR beta chain. Its antigen remains unknown. This sample is part of a study of cytomegalovirus exposure and HLA in healthy donors. As for the study in general: Roughly 85 million unique TCRs from HLA-typed donors made up an early data release.

Findings of the study overall: In a later analysis, TCR association rates varied by HLA locus: DRB1 most, HLA-C fewest. Per a prior analysis, the majority of TCR beta V segments were productive roughly 87% or roughly 30% of the time.

Primers: 60 Vbeta forward and 13 Jbeta reverse. Some clones are missing from TCRdb's copy, which holds only in-frame ones; the method was immunoSEQ multiplex PCR. The table shows some 140,000 clones, with over 70% occurring only once. The ends were cut back, 5 bases at V and 3 bases at J, with 14 bases in the middle. This CDR3 has 14 residues. CDR1 and CDR2 (germline): MNHEY, SVGAGI. The J gene is TRBJ2-7, the V gene TRBV6-5; D might be TRBD1 (8 bases). The TCR was taken from a man younger than 45 in good health and CMV-seropositive. Sequencing used PBMCs. CDR3 nucleotide sequence: TGTGCCAGCAGTACGACAGGGGAGGGCTACGAGCAGTACTTC. Translation: CASSTTGEGYEQYF.